The rows below give T cell receptor beta chains drawn from one sample of a study of blood T cell repertoires in COVID-19. Data came from immunoSEQ multiplex PCR; TCRdb stores just in-frame clones and leaves some out. The table lists about 39,000 clones, 91% of them singletons. Sequencing was done on a sample of peripheral blood. These receptors were obtained from a man in his forties or fifties with active COVID-19. The CDR3 runs from the conserved cysteine through the conserved F or W. A D gene is named only where the DNA matches it firmly. For some rows the clone size is stated as once, few or many, or as a class when expanded; others skip it.

j_call	clone_size	v_call	d_call	cdr3_nt	cdr3_aa
TRBJ2-3	-	TRBV6-5	-	TGTGCCAGCAGTCAGGTGAGGGGCACAGATACGCAGTATTTT	CASSQVRGTDTQYF
TRBJ1-2	-	TRBV30	-	TGTGCCTGGAGTGACCCTCCCGGGGACTATGGCTACACCTTC	CAWSDPPGDYGYTF
TRBJ2-2	-	TRBV7-3	TRBD1	TGTGCCAGCAGCTTAACAGGGGGCGGGAACACCGGGGAGCTGTTTTTT	CASSLTGGGNTGELFF
TRBJ1-1	-	TRBV6-1	TRBD1	TGTGCCAGCAGTGCCCAACATCCTCGCCGGGTCAGGGGGGTGGTAGCTGAAGCTTTCTTT	CASSAQHPRRVRGVVAEAFF
TRBJ2-7	-	TRBV7-2	TRBD1	TGTGCCAGCAGCTTAGGGGACAGCAACTCCTACGAGCAGTACTTC	CASSLGDSNSYEQYF
TRBJ2-7	-	TRBV5-6	-	TGTGCCAGCAGCTTTTTTTACCAGCGAACAGGGCAGTACTTC	CASSFFYQRTGQYF
TRBJ2-3	-	TRBV18	TRBD1	TGTGCCAGCTACAGAGGGACAGGGGGCTACACAGATACGCAGTATTTT	CASYRGTGGYTDTQYF
TRBJ2-6	few	TRBV21-1	-	TGTGCCAGGGACAGGGAGCTAGAAGGCTCTGGGGCCAACGTCCTGACTTTC	CARDRELEGSGANVLTF
TRBJ1-5	-	TRBV15	-	TGTGCCACCGCGAGGAGTCCGAGGAGCAATCAGCCCCAGCATTTT	CATARSPRSNQPQHF
TRBJ1-2	-	TRBV6-5	TRBD1	TGTGCCAGCAGACGACAGGGTTCCAACTATGGCTACACCTTC	CASRRQGSNYGYTF
TRBJ1-4	-	TRBV6-1	-	TGTGCCAGCAGTGATAGGAGTACTAATGAAAAACTGTTTTTT	CASSDRSTNEKLFF
TRBJ2-2	once	TRBV7-8	-	TGTGCCAGCAGCTTAGGTCTAGCTGGGGCCGGGGAGCTGTTTTTT	CASSLGLAGAGELFF
TRBJ1-4	-	TRBV5-1	-	TGCGCCAGCAGCTTTACAGGGTCTGAAGAAAAACTGTTTTTT	CASSFTGSEEKLFF
TRBJ2-1	-	TRBV12-3/TRBV12-4	-	TGTGCCAGCAGTTGGGACTTCAATGAGCAGTTCTTC	CASSWDFNEQFF
TRBJ2-2	once	TRBV19	TRBD1	TGTGCCAGTAGTATACTAGGGACAGCGAACACCGGGGAGCTGTTTTTT	CASSILGTANTGELFF
TRBJ2-1	-	TRBV7-3	TRBD2	TGTGCCAGCAGCCCCTTAGCGGGAGCTGGCTACAATGAGCAGTTCTTC	CASSPLAGAGYNEQFF
TRBJ2-3	-	TRBV3-1/TRBV3-2	TRBD1	TGTGCCAGCCGAAGGGACAGGGGTAGAGATACGCAGTATTTT	CASRRDRGRDTQYF
TRBJ2-1	-	TRBV30	TRBD2	TGTGCATCCACCCCCACTAGCGCACCGTACAATGAGCAGTTCTTC	CASTPTSAPYNEQFF
TRBJ1-1	-	TRBV18	TRBD1	TGTGCCAGCTCACCAGGACGGACAGGAGAAGCTTTCTTT	CASSPGRTGEAFF
TRBJ1-4	-	TRBV7-2	-	TGTGCCAGCAGCTTAAACCAGGGCCAAGAAAAACTGTTTTTT	CASSLNQGQEKLFF
TRBJ2-3	-	TRBV7-9	TRBD2	TGTGCCAGCAGCTCCACTAGCGGGGGGGGAGATACGCAGTATTTT	CASSSTSGGGDTQYF
TRBJ2-1	-	TRBV9	TRBD2	TGTGCCAGCAGCGTAGGCGGGGGGCCCTTAAGTGAGCAGTTCTTC	CASSVGGGPLSEQFF
TRBJ1-1	-	TRBV28	-	TGTGCCAGCAGTTTATATACAGGGAGAGAGGAAGCTTTCTTT	CASSLYTGREEAFF
TRBJ1-5	-	TRBV3-1/TRBV3-2	TRBD1	TGTGCCAGCAGCCAATCCGGACAGGGTGGAGAGCCCCAGCATTTT	CASSQSGQGGEPQHF
TRBJ2-3	-	TRBV18	-	TGTGCCAGCTCACCACGGAGGTTTGGGGATACGCAGTATTTT	CASSPRRFGDTQYF